This TCR beta chain derives from a study of cytomegalovirus exposure and HLA in healthy donors. Notes on the study in general: In a later analysis, TCR beta V- and J-gene trimming showed a link to a missense DCLRE1C variant. Apart from CMV serostatus, no immune exposure information was available.

13 Jbeta primers and 60 Vbeta primers were used for the PCR. In the original processing: In a later analysis, of roughly 73 million unique beta chains, around 9.9 million appeared in at least two donors. The repertoire was sequenced with immunoSEQ multiplex PCR; TCRdb's copy has only in-frame clones and lacks some. The D gene and trimming were derived from the DNA, and the V and J assignments and clone size from that table. The sample data list just over 150,000 clones. Of note for this clone: Its antigen is not known.

Trimming took off 0 bases at V and 11 bases at J, with 14 bases between the two ends. This CDR3 spans 13 amino acids. The germline CDR1 and CDR2 sequences are SGDLS and YYNGEE. Sequencing was done on a sample of PBMCs. This receptor was taken from a woman aged 60 to 75 in good health and CMV-seronegative. This chain links TRBV9 with TRBJ1-1; D not certain. CDR3 sequence reads: CASSVVGGIEAFF. The CDR3 DNA is TGTGCCAGCAGCGTAGTAGGAGGGATCGAGGCTTTCTTT.